This T cell receptor beta chain was recovered during a study of T cell repertoires in ileal Crohn's disease. Germline CDR1 reads SGHNT; CDR2 reads YENEEA. The length of the CDR3 is 16 residues. Trimming removed 5 bases from V and 0 bases from J, with 17 bases in between. TCRdb's table, derived via immunoSEQ multiplex PCR, lists solely in-frame clones and lacks some. The table lists around 15,000 clones, around 65% of them singletons. The sequence was collected from an adult with Crohn's disease. Sequenced: ileal tissue. This chain joins TRBV11-3 and TRBJ2-7; D is perhaps TRBD1 (6 bases). In DNA, the CDR3 is TGTGCCAGCAGCCCCAAGACAGGCCTCTTCTCCTACGAGCAGTACTTC. Translating it yields CASSPKTGLFSYEQYF.